This record concerns one T cell receptor (beta chain) sequence. The PCR ran on 60 Vbeta and 13 Jbeta primers. Produced via immunoSEQ multiplex PCR; TCRdb's table is partial and in-frame only. The sample lists more than 85,000 clones; around 85% were seen once. The data belong to a study of cytomegalovirus exposure and HLA in healthy donors. Germline V gene data show CDR1 as LNHDA and CDR2 as SQIVND (reference sequence). The CDR3 is made up of 14 amino acids. V was shortened by 4 bases and J by 5 bases, with 14 bases between the two germline ends. The TCR sequence derives from a man aged 25 to 40 in good health and CMV-seropositive. The material sequenced was PBMCs. The rearrangement links TRBV19 to TRBJ1-2; the D is unclear. The CDR3 sequence: CASSTSRISYGYTF. CDR3 coding DNA: TGTGCCAGTAGTACCTCCCGTATCTCTTATGGCTACACCTTC.